A single sample is the source of the 5 T cell receptor beta chains below, sequenced in a study of CDR3 diversity in severe acne. Via MiXCR, TCRdb re-called the PCR reads, giving one row per CDR3 protein. In the table there are approximately 90,000 distinct CDR3 sequences, about 49% of which are singletons. The material sequenced was blood. The receptors were gathered from a male donor with severe acne vulgaris.

The chain couples TRBV19 to TRBJ2-5; 8 bases match TRBD1. The germline gives CDR1 LNHDA, CDR2 SQIVND (reference sequence). With V trimmed by 9 bases and J by 4 bases, 13 bases remained unmatched. The CDR3 contains 15 residues. CDR3 coding DNA: TGTGCCAGCAGTTCCCTGGGACAGGTGCGAGAGACCCAGTACTTC. The encoded protein is CASSSLGQVRETQYF. The full variable domain, rest sourced from reference TRBV19 and TRBJ2-5, is DGGITQSPKYLFRKEGQNVTLSCEQNLNHDAMYWYRQDPGQGLRLIYYSQIVNDFQKGDIAEGYSVSREKKESFPLTVTSAQKNPTAFYLCASSSLGQVRETQYFGPGTRLLVL.

CDR3 protein: CASSLASSGGRETQYF. Written as DNA, the CDR3 is TGCGCCAGCAGCTTGGCCTCCAGCGGGGGTCGAGAGACCCAGTACTTC. The chain has TRBV5-1 and TRBJ2-5; 8 positions agree with TRBD2. V trimming: 0 bases; J trimming: 4 bases; junction bases outside the gene matches: 8. This CDR3 has 16 residues. CDR1 is SGHRS and CDR2 is YFSETQ in the germline V gene.

Within the sample, this clonotype is medium-sized (0.01 to 0.1%). The rearrangement links TRBV7-8 to TRBJ2-5, with 9 bases fitting TRBD2. The CDR3 loop spans 12 amino acids. The germline V gene has CDR1 SGHVS and CDR2 FQNEAQ. The CDR3: CAAGTSFGTQYF. The CDR3 DNA reads TGTGCAGCGGGGACTAGCTTCGGGACCCAGTACTTC. The complete variable domain, with remaining parts taken from reference TRBV7-8 and TRBJ2-5, reads GAGVSQSPRYKVAKRGQDVALRCDPISGHVSLFWYQQALGQGPEFLTYFQNEAQLDKSGLPSDRFFAERPEGSVSTLKIQRTQQEDSAVYLCAAGTSFGTQYFGPGTRLLVL.

This clonotype was counted at least ten times. The J gene is TRBJ2-2, the V gene TRBV7-8, with D possibly matching TRBD1 (6 bases). Between the trimmed V and J ends, which lost 7 bases and 3 bases, there was a span of 15 bases. The CDR3 has 15 amino acids. From germline, CDR1 is SGHVS and CDR2 FQNEAQ. In DNA, the CDR3 is TGTGCCAGCATGAGTATGGGACACTACACCGGGGAGCTGTTTTTT. Translating it yields CASMSMGHYTGELFF.

The chain recombines TRBV2 with TRBJ1-1; D call uncertain. In germline, CDR1 is SNHLY, CDR2 FYNNEI. This CDR3 contains 14 residues. V was trimmed by 7 bases and J by 1 base, leaving 13 bases between them. The CDR3 is CASTLGPGNTEAFF. CDR3 in DNA: TGTGCCAGCACCTTGGGCCCAGGGAACACTGAAGCTTTCTTT.